This TCR beta chain was recorded in a study of blood T cells in healthy people across ages. Study in general: Per two T cells, template switching captured roughly one barcoded beta molecule.

CDR3 length: 12 residues. Germline lookup yields CDR1 SNHLY and CDR2 FYNNEI. V shed 6 bases and J shed 7 bases, with 10 bases lying between them. A second roughly 6 to 12 cycle PCR used barcoded and J-beta primers. Per sample, CDR3-containing paired-end reads numbered at least 3 million. TCRdb independently ran MiXCR on the 5' RACE reads; one entry per CDR3 protein. The sample includes 1.5 million to 2 million distinct CDR3 sequences, 34% seen only once; the top ten take approximately 11%. Per sample, no less than 5 micrograms of total RNA were extracted. The sequenced sample was blood. This sequence originates from a woman aged 25 to 39 in good health. The chain uses TRBV2 and TRBJ1-5; D gene unclear. CDR3 bases: TGTGCCAGCAGGAAGGCCGGGCAGCCCCAGCATTTT. It specifies CASRKAGQPQHF.